This is a list of T cell receptor beta chains from one sample in a study of shared clonotypes between healthy human individuals. This table comes from immunoSEQ multiplex PCR, and its TCRdb copy is limited to in-frame clones, with some not included. The sample gives roughly 1 million clones, about 84% of which show up once; approximately 0.5% is in the top ten. The specimen sequenced was memory CD4+ T cells from PBMCs. The source of these receptors is a man in his late teens or twenties in good health. Some clones in this sample may be carry-over from other donors' samples. Both conserved end residues are part of each CDR3. A D gene is named only where the DNA matches it firmly. A row's size may be missing; if present it is once, few, many or a size class.

size: few
J: TRBJ2-3
V: TRBV4-1
D: TRBD2
CDR3: CASSRVGTSISDTQYF
DNA: TGCGCCAGCAGCCGAGTGGGGACTAGCATTTCAGATACGCAGTATTTT

size: -
J: TRBJ2-1
V: TRBV5-1
D: TRBD2
CDR3: CASSLDWSAGGGNEQFF
DNA: TGCGCCAGCAGCTTGGATTGGTCCGCGGGAGGAGGGAATGAGCAGTTCTTC

size: -
J: TRBJ2-4
V: TRBV4-2
D: TRBD2
CDR3: CASSRVLAGVNIQYF
DNA: TGTGCCAGCAGCCGGGTCCTAGCGGGTGTAAACATTCAGTACTTC

size: -
J: TRBJ2-1
V: TRBV6-6
D: -
CDR3: CATGAVSSYNEQFF
DNA: TGTGCCACAGGGGCAGTCAGCTCCTACAATGAGCAGTTCTTC

size: once
J: TRBJ2-1
V: TRBV7-2
D: TRBD2
CDR3: CASSLVASGRIEQFF
DNA: TGTGCCAGCAGCTTAGTGGCTAGCGGGAGAATCGAGCAGTTCTTC

size: -
J: TRBJ2-1
V: TRBV28
D: -
CDR3: CASTPSGPSIHEQFF
DNA: TGTGCCAGCACTCCATCCGGCCCCAGCATCCATGAGCAGTTCTTC

size: -
J: TRBJ2-6
V: TRBV7-3
D: TRBD2
CDR3: CASSSRGEREGLSVSGANVLTF
DNA: TGTGCCAGCAGCTCCCGGGGTGAGCGGGAGGGCCTGAGTGTTTCCGGGGCCAACGTCCTGACTTTC

size: -
J: TRBJ1-2
V: TRBV21-1
D: -
CDR3: CASSPRGTF
DNA: TGTGCCAGCAGCCCCCGCGGCACCTTC

size: -
J: TRBJ2-2
V: TRBV11-2
D: TRBD2
CDR3: CASSTLAGGSNTGELFF
DNA: TGTGCCAGCAGCACCCTAGCGGGAGGCTCGAACACCGGGGAGCTGTTTTTT

size: -
J: TRBJ2-7
V: TRBV7-9
D: -
CDR3: CASSPTVGSISYEQYF
DNA: TGTGCCAGCAGCCCGACGGTAGGGAGTATTTCCTACGAGCAGTACTTC